This T cell receptor (beta chain) was found in a study of blood T cell repertoires in COVID-19. Study overall: Researchers got acute and convalescent COVID-19 samples from the United States, Italy and Spain. From T cells, B-cell-depleted T cells, or PBMCs came the material, which was cDNA or gDNA.

Trimming cost V 3 bases and J 0 bases; bases outside gene matches: 6. The CDR3 totals 16 residues. The germline CDR1 and CDR2 sequences are SGHRS and YFSETQ. Per the authors' pipeline: Quantification of nucleated cells was approximated via reference gene primer amplification. Clones were sequenced by immunoSEQ multiplex PCR, and TCRdb holds only the in-frame ones, with some missing. V and J calls and clone size are as listed in that table; D and trimming were resolved from the DNA. The table has 100,000 to 150,000 clones, roughly three quarters seen once. The V gene is TRBV5-1, the J gene TRBJ2-5; 9 bases are a match to TRBD1. The sequence derives from a woman in her 70s with acute or convalescent COVID-19. The sequencing input was peripheral blood. The chain's CDR3 is CASSSTGDRDQETQYF. The DNA of the CDR3 is TGCGCCAGCAGCTCAACGGGGGACAGGGACCAAGAGACCCAGTACTTC.